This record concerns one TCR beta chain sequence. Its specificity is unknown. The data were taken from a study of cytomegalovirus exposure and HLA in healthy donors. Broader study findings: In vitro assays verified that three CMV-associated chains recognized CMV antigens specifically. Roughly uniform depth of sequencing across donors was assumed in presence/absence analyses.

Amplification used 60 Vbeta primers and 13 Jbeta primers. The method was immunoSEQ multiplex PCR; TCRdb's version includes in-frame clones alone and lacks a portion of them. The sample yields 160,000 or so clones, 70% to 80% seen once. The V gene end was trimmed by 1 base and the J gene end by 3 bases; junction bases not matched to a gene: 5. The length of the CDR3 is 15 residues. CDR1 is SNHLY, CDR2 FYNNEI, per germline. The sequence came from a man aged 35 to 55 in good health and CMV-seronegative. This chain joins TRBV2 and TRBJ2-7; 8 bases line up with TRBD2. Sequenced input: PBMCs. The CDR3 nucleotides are TGTGCCAGCAGTGAAGGGGCGGGGGGCTACTACGAGCAGTACTTC. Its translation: CASSEGAGGYYEQYF.